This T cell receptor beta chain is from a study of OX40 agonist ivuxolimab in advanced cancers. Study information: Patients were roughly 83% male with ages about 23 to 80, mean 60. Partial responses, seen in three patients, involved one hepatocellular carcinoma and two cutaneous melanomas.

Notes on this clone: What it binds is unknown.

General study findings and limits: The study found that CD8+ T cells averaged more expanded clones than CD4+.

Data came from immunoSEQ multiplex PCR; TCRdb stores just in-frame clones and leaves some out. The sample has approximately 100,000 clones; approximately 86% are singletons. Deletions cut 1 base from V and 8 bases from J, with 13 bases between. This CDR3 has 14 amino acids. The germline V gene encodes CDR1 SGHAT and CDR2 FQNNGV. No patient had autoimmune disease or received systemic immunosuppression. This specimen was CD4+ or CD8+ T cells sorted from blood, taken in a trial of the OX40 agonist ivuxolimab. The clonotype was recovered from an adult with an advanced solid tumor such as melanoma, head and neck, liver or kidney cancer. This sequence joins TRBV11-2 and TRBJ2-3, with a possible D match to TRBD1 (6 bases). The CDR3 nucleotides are TGTGCCAGCAGCTTAGGTTACAGGGCGGGTACGCAGTATTTT. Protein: CASSLGYRAGTQYF.